Included here is one TCR beta chain sequence, with context. Its antigen is unknown. This record comes from a study of T cell repertoires in cytomegalovirus infection. Overall study: Matching HLA type, along with CMV infection, was indicated by public TCR beta signatures.

The CDR3 has 15 residues. Germline values: CDR1 MGHDK, CDR2 SYGVNS. Trimming removed 1 base from V and 1 base from J, with 8 bases in between. TCRdb called the reads again in MiXCR, with one record for every CDR3 protein. The profile shows 150,000 to 200,000 distinct CDR3 sequences, 9.5% of them singletons. The study's findings and limits: Summed public TCR beta family frequency identified CMV carriers bearing the relevant HLA. In two of eight donors, the top clonotype was HLA-C-restricted CMV-specific.

Sequences were obtained from PBMCs. This clonotype was sampled from a human donor in good health (CMV status not recorded). Some clones in this sample may be carry-over from other donors' samples. The J gene is TRBJ2-1, the V gene TRBV25-1; TRBD2 is a possible D gene (6 bases). The chain's CDR3 is CASSELEGSYNEQFF. The CDR3, as DNA: TGTGCCAGCAGTGAATTGGAGGGTTCCTACAATGAGCAGTTCTTC.